This T cell receptor beta chain was retrieved from a study of cytomegalovirus exposure and HLA in healthy donors. 60 Vbeta and 13 Jbeta primers were used in PCR. Sequencing used immunoSEQ multiplex PCR; TCRdb keeps in-frame clones, though not all of them. This table holds some 200,000 clones, around 83% found once. The germline V gene has CDR1 MDHEN and CDR2 SYDVKM. The CDR3 runs 11 residues. V dropped 4 bases and J dropped 3 bases, with 3 bases sitting between them. Sequenced: PBMCs. The chain combines TRBV28 with TRBJ1-2, with D unresolved. The TCR originated in a woman between 18 and 29 years old in good health and CMV-seronegative. The CDR3 region is CASSSYYGYTF. In nucleotides, the CDR3 is TGTGCCAGCAGTTCTTACTATGGCTACACCTTC.